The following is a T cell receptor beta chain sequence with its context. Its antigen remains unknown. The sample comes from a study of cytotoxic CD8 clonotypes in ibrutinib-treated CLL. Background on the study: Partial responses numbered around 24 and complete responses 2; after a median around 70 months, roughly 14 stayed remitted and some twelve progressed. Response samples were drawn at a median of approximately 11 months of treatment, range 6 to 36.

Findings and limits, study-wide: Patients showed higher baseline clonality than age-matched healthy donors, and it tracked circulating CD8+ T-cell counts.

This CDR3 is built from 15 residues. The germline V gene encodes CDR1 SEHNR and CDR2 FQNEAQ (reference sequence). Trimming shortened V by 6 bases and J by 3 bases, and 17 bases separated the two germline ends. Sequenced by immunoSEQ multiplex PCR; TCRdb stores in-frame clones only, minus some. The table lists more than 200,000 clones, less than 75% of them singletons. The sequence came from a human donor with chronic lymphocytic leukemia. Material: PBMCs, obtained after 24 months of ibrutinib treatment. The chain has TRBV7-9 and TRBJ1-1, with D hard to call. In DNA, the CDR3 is TGTGCCAGCAGTTCCATCACGGCCAGCCACACTGAAGCTTTCTTT. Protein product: CASSSITASHTEAFF.